What follows describes a single TCR beta chain. Its cognate antigen is unknown. A junction boundary mismatches the germline segment, possibly from a read error. Per the original data handling: Out-of-frame sequences were removed, leaving around 2.2 million distinct TCRbeta sequences. TCRdb's copy holds only in-frame clones and misses some; the assay was immunoSEQ multiplex PCR. D and trimming come from the DNA, and the V and J calls and clone size come from that table. The sample has about 60,000 clones, 75% to 80% seen once. The V gene's germline CDR1 is SQVTM and CDR2 ANQGSEA. CDR3 size: 11 residues. This record belongs to a study of memory CD4+ T cells and cytomegalovirus serostatus. Study-level information: Healthy Belgian adult donors included under ten CMV-positive and some 25 CMV-negative people.

The sort gate was single viable CD3+CD4+CD8-CD45RO+ cells for memory CD4+ T cells. Broader study findings: The CMV-associated TCR signature appears largely within the CD4+ memory repertoire. Of under 200 reported CMV TCRbeta sequences, under 70 were found in memory CD4+ repertoires.

Sequencing was carried out using memory CD4+ T cells from blood. V is TRBV29-1 and J is TRBJ1-2; 9 positions match TRBD1. This receptor was taken from an adult in good health and CMV-seronegative. The CDR3 DNA follows: TGCAGCGGCGACGGGACAGGGAGTCCCCTCTTC. Translation gives CSGDGTGSPLF.